The rows below give T cell receptor beta chains drawn from one sample of a study of T cells in Graves' hyperthyroidism and ophthalmopathy. TCRdb processed the multiplex PCR reads anew with MiXCR; each CDR3 protein has one entry. The sample lists 550,000 to 700,000 distinct CDR3 sequences, 35% to 55% occurring once. Sequenced material: peripheral blood or thyroid tissue (not recorded which). The origin of the receptors is an adult woman with Graves' disease, either hyperthyroidism or ophthalmopathy (not recorded which). Both conserved end residues are part of each CDR3. D genes are given only for firm matches. The size entry is marked missing in some rows and otherwise reads once, few, many or a size class.

j_gene,abundance,v_gene,d_gene,CDR3aa,CDR3nt
TRBJ2-7,.,TRBV7-2,.,CASSFRGRTFGFYEQYF,TGTGCCAGCAGCTTCCGGGGTCGGACCTTTGGTTTCTACGAGCAGTACTTC
TRBJ2-5,.,TRBV12-5,TRBD1,CASGLGQGTRETQYF,TGTGCTAGTGGTTTGGGACAGGGGACCCGGGAGACCCAGTACTTC
TRBJ2-5,many,TRBV12-3/TRBV12-4,TRBD1,CASRTGVETQYF,TGTGCCAGCAGGACAGGGGTGGAGACCCAGTACTTC
TRBJ1-5,many,TRBV19,.,CASSIPTYTNQPQHF,TGTGCCAGTAGTATTCCCACATACACAAATCAGCCCCAGCATTTT
TRBJ1-4,many,TRBV9,.,CASSATNEKLFF,TGTGCCAGCAGCGCAACTAATGAAAAACTGTTTTTT
TRBJ2-5,.,TRBV29-1,TRBD2,CSVDGTSGSGETQYF,TGCAGCGTTGACGGGACTAGCGGGAGTGGGGAGACCCAGTACTTC
TRBJ1-2,.,TRBV6-1,.,CAISGSNNYGYTF,TGTGCCATCAGTGGAAGTAACAACTATGGCTACACCTTC
TRBJ1-5,.,TRBV7-9,.,CASSPRFGQPQHF,TGTGCCAGCAGCCCCCGATTTGGGCAGCCCCAGCATTTT
TRBJ2-7,.,TRBV2,.,CASSVGHAAYEQYF,TGTGCCAGCAGTGTGGGACACGCCGCCTACGAGCAGTACTTC
TRBJ2-2,many,TRBV7-9,.,CASSFARELFF,TGTGCCAGCAGCTTTGCCCGGGAGCTGTTTTTT
TRBJ2-7,.,TRBV2,.,CASRDTYRDRYEQYF,TGTGCCAGCAGAGACACCTATCGTGATCGCTACGAGCAGTACTTC
TRBJ1-6,.,TRBV15,.,CATSRVGANNSPLHF,TGTGCCACCAGCAGAGTGGGGGCTAATAATTCACCCCTCCACTTT